What follows are 7 T cell receptor beta chains derived from one specimen sequenced in a study of cytomegalovirus exposure and HLA in healthy donors. Amplification used 60 Vbeta primers and 13 Jbeta primers. Data came from immunoSEQ multiplex PCR; TCRdb stores just in-frame clones and leaves some out. The sample consists of tens of thousands of clones, 80% to 90% of them appearing once. Sequenced input: PBMCs. The receptor source for this set is a woman aged 25 to 39 in good health and CMV-seronegative.

J is TRBJ2-7 and V is TRBV6-5, with TRBD2 identical over 11 bases. Trimming cost V 6 bases and J 3 bases; bases outside gene matches: 10. Germline assignment: CDR1 MNHEY and CDR2 SVGAGI. This CDR3 region has 16 residues. CDR3 region: CASSYHLAGGFYEQYF. The CDR3 DNA reads TGTGCCAGCAGCTACCACCTAGCGGGGGGATTCTACGAGCAGTACTTC.

The chain carries TRBV30 and TRBJ2-1, with TRBD2 as a possible D gene (5 bases). V dropped 5 bases and J dropped 0 bases, with 11 bases sitting between them. CDR1 and CDR2 (germline): GTSNPN, SVGIG (reference sequence). The CDR3 runs 14 residues. CDR3 region: CAWEAVSSYNEQFF. CDR3 nucleotide sequence: TGTGCCTGGGAAGCGGTGAGCTCCTACAATGAGCAGTTCTTC.

This clone is a singleton in its sample. The rearrangement uses TRBV2 and TRBJ2-5; TRBD2 matches at 9 bases. This CDR3 region has 15 residues. V lost 4 bases and J lost 1; bases outside the gene matches: 4. Germline-derived CDR1 and CDR2 are SNHLY and FYNNEI. The CDR3 region has the DNA TGTGCCAGCAGTGGGGCGGGGGGGCTCCAAGAGACCCAGTACTTC. Amino acids: CASSGAGGLQETQYF.

The chain has TRBV27 and TRBJ2-1, with 9 bases fitting TRBD1. Germline V gene sequence: CDR1 MNHEY, CDR2 SMNVEV (reference sequence). The V and J ends lost 7 bases and 6 bases, in that order; junction bases with no gene match: 10. The CDR3 consists of 15 residues. The CDR3 sequence: CASTQSGTGRNEQFF. In nucleotides, the CDR3 is TGTGCCAGCACTCAATCCGGGACAGGGCGCAATGAGCAGTTCTTC.

This chain uses TRBV30 with TRBJ1-1; weak D call: TRBD1 (5 bases). Per the germline V gene, CDR1 is GTSNPN and CDR2 is SVGIG (reference sequence). Between the trimmed V and J ends, which lost 0 bases and 3 bases, there was a span of 11 bases. The CDR3 spans 14 residues. CDR3 residues: CAWSVRGADTEAFF. As DNA, the CDR3 is TGTGCCTGGAGTGTTAGGGGTGCGGACACTGAAGCTTTCTTT.

The V gene is TRBV5-1, the J gene TRBJ1-2, with D possibly matching TRBD1 (5 bases). Germline V gene sequence: CDR1 SGHRS, CDR2 YFSETQ. This CDR3 has 14 amino acids. V was clipped by 7 bases and J by 3 bases, with 16 bases between them. CDR3 region: CASSSAGVDYGYTF. CDR3 in DNA: TGCGCCAGCTCCTCGGCGGGGGTAGACTATGGCTACACCTTC.

The chain joins TRBV10-3 to TRBJ1-2; tentative D call: TRBD1 (5 bases). Looked up from germline, CDR1 is ENHRY and CDR2 is SYGVKD. Trimming shortened V by 8 bases and J by 4 bases, and 11 bases separated the two germline ends. The CDR3 spans 12 residues. The CDR3 region is CAIAGDSYGYTF. The CDR3 nucleotides are TGTGCCATCGCTGGAGACAGCTATGGCTACACCTTC.